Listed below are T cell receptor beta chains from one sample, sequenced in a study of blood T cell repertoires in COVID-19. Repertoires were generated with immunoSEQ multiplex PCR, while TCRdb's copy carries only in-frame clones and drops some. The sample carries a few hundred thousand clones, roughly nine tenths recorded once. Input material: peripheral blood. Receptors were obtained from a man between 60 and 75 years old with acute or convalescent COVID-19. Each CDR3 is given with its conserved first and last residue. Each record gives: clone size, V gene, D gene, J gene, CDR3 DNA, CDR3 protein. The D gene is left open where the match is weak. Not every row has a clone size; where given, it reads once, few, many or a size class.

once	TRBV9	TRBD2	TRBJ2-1	TGTGCCAGCAGCCCCAACATAGCGGGCCCCAATGAGCAGTTCTTC	CASSPNIAGPNEQFF
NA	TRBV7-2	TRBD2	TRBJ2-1	TGTGCCAGCAGCTTGAGGGCTAGCGGGAGAGGTGAGCAGTTCTTC	CASSLRASGRGEQFF
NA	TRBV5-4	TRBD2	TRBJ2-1	TGTGCCAGCAGCTTGGAGGGACTAGCGGGAACCTACAATGAGCAGTTCTTC	CASSLEGLAGTYNEQFF
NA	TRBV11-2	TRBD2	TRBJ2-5	TGTGCCAGCAGCTCGGGGAGCCTAGCGGGAGAGGAGACCCAGTACTTC	CASSSGSLAGEETQYF
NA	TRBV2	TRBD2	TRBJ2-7	TGTGCCAGCACTGAAAGACTAGCGGGGAGTTACGAGCAGTACTTC	CASTERLAGSYEQYF
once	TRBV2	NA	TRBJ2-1	TGTGCCAGCGGTCGCCTGAGCTCCTACAATGAGCAGTTCTTC	CASGRLSSYNEQFF
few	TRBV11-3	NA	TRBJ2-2	TGTGCCAGCAGCTTAGATCTGGAGAGGCAGGGGAGCACCGGGGAGCTGTTTTTT	CASSLDLERQGSTGELFF
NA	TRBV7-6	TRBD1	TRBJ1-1	TGTGCCAGCAGCCGAGACAGGGTAGGAGGTGAAGCTTTCTTT	CASSRDRVGGEAFF
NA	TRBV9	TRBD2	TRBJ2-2	TGTGCCAGCAGCAGGGAAGGACTAGCGGGAGTCGGGGAGCTGTTTTTT	CASSREGLAGVGELFF
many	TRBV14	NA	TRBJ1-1	TGTGCCAGCAGGGATACAGGGAACACTGAAGCTTTCTTT	CASRDTGNTEAFF
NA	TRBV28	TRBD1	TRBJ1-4	TGTGCCAGCAAGGGACAGGGCTTCGCAACTAATGAAAAACTGTTTTTT	CASKGQGFATNEKLFF
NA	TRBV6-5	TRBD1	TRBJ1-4	TGTGCCAGCAGTCCCGGACAGGGTACTAATGAAAAACTGTTTTTT	CASSPGQGTNEKLFF
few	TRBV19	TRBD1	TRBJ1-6	TGTGCCAGTAGTGAGGGGGCGACGAGCTCCTATAATTCACCCCTCCACTTT	CASSEGATSSYNSPLHF
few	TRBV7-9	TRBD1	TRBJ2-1	TGTGCCAGCAGCTTAATTACAGGGGGCTCCTACAATGAGCAGTTCTTC	CASSLITGGSYNEQFF
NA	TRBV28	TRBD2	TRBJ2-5	TGTGCCAGCAGTTCGGGACTAGCGGGCCTGTACCAAGAGACCCAGTACTTC	CASSSGLAGLYQETQYF
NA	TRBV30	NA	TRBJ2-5	TGTGCCTGGAGTGTACGGAGAGTGGAGACCCAGTACTTC	CAWSVRRVETQYF
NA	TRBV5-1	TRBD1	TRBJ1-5	TGCGCCAGCAGCTTGGCCGGGACAGTGAATCAGCCCCAGCATTTT	CASSLAGTVNQPQHF
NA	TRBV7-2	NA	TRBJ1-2	TGTGCCAGCAGCTTAGTATCATCCAAGGGGGGCTACACCTTC	CASSLVSSKGGYTF
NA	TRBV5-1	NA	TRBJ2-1	TGCGCCAGCAGCTTGTCCCCCGGCGGGTACAATGAGCAGTTCTTC	CASSLSPGGYNEQFF
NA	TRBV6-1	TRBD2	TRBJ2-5	TGTGCCAGTAGCGGGAGCACCCTCCAAGAGACCCAGTACTTC	CASSGSTLQETQYF
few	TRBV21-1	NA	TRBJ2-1	TGTGCCAGCAGCAAAGAGTGGCGGGAGCAGGATGAGCAGTTCTTC	CASSKEWREQDEQFF
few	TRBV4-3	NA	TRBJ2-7	TGCGCCAGCAGCCAAGATCTAGGTTACGAGCAGTACTTC	CASSQDLGYEQYF
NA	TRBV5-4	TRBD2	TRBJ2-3	TGTGCCAGCAGCCAGGGACTAGCGGGAGTGACAGATACGCAGTATTTT	CASSQGLAGVTDTQYF
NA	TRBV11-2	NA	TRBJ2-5	TGTGCCAGCAGCTCAGGACTGACGGTAGAGACCCAGTACTTC	CASSSGLTVETQYF
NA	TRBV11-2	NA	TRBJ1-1	TGTGCCAGCAGCCCGGACAGCTACGGGATGAACACTGAAGCTTTCTTT	CASSPDSYGMNTEAFF
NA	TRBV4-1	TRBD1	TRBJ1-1	TGCGCCAGCAGCCTGGGACAGGGGAACACTGAAGCTTTCTTT	CASSLGQGNTEAFF
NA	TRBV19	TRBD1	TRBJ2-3	TGTGCCAGTAGTGGGTCCCTGGACAGGGTATGGGCAGATACGCAGTATTTT	CASSGSLDRVWADTQYF